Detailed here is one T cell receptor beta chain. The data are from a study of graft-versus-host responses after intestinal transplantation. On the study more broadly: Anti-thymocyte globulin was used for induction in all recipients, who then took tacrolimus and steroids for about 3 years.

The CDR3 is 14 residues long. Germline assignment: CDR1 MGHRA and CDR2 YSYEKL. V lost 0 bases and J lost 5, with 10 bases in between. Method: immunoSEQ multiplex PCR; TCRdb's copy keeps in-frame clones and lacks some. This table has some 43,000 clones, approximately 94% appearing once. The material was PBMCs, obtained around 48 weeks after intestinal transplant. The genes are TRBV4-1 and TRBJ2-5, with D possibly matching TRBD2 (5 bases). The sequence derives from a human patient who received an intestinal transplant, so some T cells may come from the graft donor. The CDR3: CASSQELTTETQYF. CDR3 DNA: TGCGCCAGCAGCCAAGAATTGACTACGGAGACCCAGTACTTC.